Shown below are 5 T cell receptor beta chains from a single sample sequenced in a study of blood T cell repertoires in COVID-19. The method was immunoSEQ multiplex PCR; TCRdb's version includes in-frame clones alone and lacks a portion of them. The sample carries approximately 250,000 clones, 80% to 85% recorded once. Sequencing was done on a sample of peripheral blood. Every receptor here comes from a man aged 60 to 69 with acute or convalescent COVID-19.

In its sample, this clone was seen a few times. The chain recombines TRBV12-3 or TRBV12-4 with TRBJ1-2; tentatively, D is TRBD1 (5 bases). This CDR3 is built from 13 residues. The V and J ends lost 4 bases and 4 bases respectively, with 10 bases between them. CDR3 sequence: CASSSSTVYGYTF. CDR3 DNA sequence: TGTGCCAGCAGTTCCTCGACAGTCTATGGCTACACCTTC.

This rearrangement joins TRBV10-1 to TRBJ1-1; tentatively, D is TRBD1 (6 bases). This CDR3 is 14 amino acids long. In germline, CDR1 is WNHNN, CDR2 SYGVQD (reference sequence). V lost 6 bases, J lost 1 base, and 12 bases lay in between. The CDR3 bases are TGCGCCAGCAGCGCGACAGGAGCGAACACTGAAGCTTTCTTT. Protein: CASSATGANTEAFF.

Note on this clone: The junction departs from germline at one end; a sequencing error may be responsible. The chain uses TRBV11-2 and TRBJ2-7; TRBD2 agrees at 7 bases. This CDR3 comprises 13 residues. CDR1 and CDR2 (germline): SGHAT, FQNNGV. DNA for the CDR3: TGTGCCAGCAGCTTCGGTGGTGGGCGGGAGCCGTACTTC. Translated, it gives CASSFGGGREPYF.

This clone was counted a single time. V and J are TRBV30 and TRBJ2-5, with a tentative D call TRBD2 (6 bases). The CDR3 extends over 15 amino acids. V lost 0 bases to trimming and J lost 3 bases, with 14 bases between them. Germline V gives CDR1 GTSNPN, CDR2 SVGIG (reference sequence). CDR3 coding DNA: TGTGCCTGGAGTGTACTTCGGACTACAAAAGAGACCCAGTACTTC. The encoded protein is CAWSVLRTTKETQYF.

The CDR3 here is CASSVNRRAGGYEQFF. The CDR3 nucleotides read TGTGCCAGCAGCGTTAATCGTCGAGCGGGAGGGTATGAGCAGTTCTTC. The chain recombines TRBV7-9 with TRBJ2-1, with 10 bases that match TRBD2. V shed 5 bases, J shed 8 bases, and the junction held 12 bases outside the gene matches. Germline CDR1 is SEHNR and CDR2 is FQNEAQ (reference sequence). The CDR3 has 16 residues.